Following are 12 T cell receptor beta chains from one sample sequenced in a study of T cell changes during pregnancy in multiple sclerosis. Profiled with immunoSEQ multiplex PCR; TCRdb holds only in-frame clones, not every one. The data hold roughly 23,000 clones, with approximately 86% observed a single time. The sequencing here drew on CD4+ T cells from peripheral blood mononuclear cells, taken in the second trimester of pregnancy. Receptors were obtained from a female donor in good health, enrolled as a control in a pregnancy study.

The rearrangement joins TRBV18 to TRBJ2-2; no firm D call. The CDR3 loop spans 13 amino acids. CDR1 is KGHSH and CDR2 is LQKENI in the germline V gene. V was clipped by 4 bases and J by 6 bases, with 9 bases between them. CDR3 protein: CASSLKEAGELFF. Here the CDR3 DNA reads TGTGCCAGCTCACTAAAAGAGGCCGGGGAGCTGTTTTTT.

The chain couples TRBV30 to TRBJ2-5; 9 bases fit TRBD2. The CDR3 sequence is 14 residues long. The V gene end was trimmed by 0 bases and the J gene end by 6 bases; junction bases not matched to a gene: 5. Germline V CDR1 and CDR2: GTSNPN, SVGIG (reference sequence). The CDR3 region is CAWSVGAGGKTQYF. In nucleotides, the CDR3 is TGTGCCTGGAGTGTAGGAGCGGGAGGAAAGACCCAGTACTTC.

The CDR3 coding sequence is TGTGCCAGTAGCCGTAGGGAGGAAACAGCTTTCTTT. Protein sequence: CASSRREETAFF. The chain combines TRBV19 with TRBJ1-1; D remains unclear. Trimming shortened V by 6 bases and J by 10 bases, and 15 bases separated the two germline ends. Germline lookup yields CDR1 LNHDA and CDR2 SQIVND (reference sequence). This CDR3 spans 12 amino acids.

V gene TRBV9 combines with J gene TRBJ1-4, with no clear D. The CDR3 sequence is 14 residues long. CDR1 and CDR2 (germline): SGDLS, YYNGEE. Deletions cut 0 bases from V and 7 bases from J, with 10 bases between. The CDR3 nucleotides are TGTGCCAGCAGCGTAGGGGCGCGGGGTGAAAAACTGTTTTTT. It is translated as CASSVGARGEKLFF.

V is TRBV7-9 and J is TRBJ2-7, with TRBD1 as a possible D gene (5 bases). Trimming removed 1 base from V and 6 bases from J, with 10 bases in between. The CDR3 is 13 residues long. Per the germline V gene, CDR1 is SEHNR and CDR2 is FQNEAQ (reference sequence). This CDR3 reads CASSLEVGREQYF. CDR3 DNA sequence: TGTGCCAGCAGCTTAGAGGTGGGGCGCGAGCAGTACTTC.

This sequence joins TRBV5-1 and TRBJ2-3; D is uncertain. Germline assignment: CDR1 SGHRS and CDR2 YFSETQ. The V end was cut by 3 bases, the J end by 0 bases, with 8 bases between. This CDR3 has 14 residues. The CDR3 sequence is CASSSSSSTDTQYF. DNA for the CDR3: TGCGCCAGCAGCTCCTCTAGTAGCACAGATACGCAGTATTTT.

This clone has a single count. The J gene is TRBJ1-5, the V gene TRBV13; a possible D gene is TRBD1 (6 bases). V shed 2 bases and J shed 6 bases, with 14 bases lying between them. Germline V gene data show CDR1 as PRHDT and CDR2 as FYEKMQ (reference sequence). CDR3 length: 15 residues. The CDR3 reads CASSLRRGGSQPQHF. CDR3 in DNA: TGTGCCAGCAGCTTAAGGAGGGGGGGCAGTCAGCCCCAGCATTTT.

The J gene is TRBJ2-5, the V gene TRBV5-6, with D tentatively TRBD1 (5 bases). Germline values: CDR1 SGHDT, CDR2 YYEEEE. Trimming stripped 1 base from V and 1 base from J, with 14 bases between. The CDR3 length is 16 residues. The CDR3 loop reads CASSLYSPGLQETQYF. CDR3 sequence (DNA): TGTGCCAGCAGCTTGTACTCACCAGGGCTCCAAGAGACCCAGTACTTC.

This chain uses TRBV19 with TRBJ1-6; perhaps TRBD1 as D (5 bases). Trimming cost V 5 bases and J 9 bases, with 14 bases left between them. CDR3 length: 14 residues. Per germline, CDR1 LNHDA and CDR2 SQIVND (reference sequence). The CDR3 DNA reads TGTGCCAGTAGTGATCTGGGGCTGAGTTCACCCCTCCACTTT. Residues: CASSDLGLSSPLHF.

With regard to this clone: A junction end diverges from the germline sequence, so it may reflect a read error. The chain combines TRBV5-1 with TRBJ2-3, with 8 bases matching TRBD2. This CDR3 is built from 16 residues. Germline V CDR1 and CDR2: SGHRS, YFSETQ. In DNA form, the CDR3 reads TGCGCCAGCAGTTTGGACGGGAGGGCCGTTACAGATACGCAGTATTTT. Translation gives CASSLDGRAVTDTQYF.

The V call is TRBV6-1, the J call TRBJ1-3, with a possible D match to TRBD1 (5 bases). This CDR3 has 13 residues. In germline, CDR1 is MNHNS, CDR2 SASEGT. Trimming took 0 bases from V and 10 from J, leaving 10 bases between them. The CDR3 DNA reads TGTGCCAGCAGTGAAGCGGGGGGGGAAACCATATATTTT. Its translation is CASSEAGGETIYF.

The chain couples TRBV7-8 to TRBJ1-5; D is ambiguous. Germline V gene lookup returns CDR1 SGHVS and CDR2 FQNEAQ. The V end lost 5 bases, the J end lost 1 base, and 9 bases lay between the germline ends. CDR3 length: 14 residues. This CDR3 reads CASSPVSSNQPQHF. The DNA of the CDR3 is TGTGCCAGCAGCCCCGTATCCAGCAATCAGCCCCAGCATTTT.